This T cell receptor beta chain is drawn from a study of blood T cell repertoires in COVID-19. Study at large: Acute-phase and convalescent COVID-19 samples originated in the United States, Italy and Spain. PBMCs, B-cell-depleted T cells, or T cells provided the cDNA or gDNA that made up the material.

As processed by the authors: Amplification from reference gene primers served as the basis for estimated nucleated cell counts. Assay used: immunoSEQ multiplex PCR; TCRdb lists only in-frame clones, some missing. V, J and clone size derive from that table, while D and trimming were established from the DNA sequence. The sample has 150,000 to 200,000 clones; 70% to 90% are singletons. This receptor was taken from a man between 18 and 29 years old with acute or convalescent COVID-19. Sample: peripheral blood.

DNA for the CDR3: TGTGCCAGCAGTTTCGGTGGAAACACCATATATTTT. Amino acids: CASSFGGNTIYF. The chain couples TRBV12-3 or TRBV12-4 to TRBJ1-3; D not resolved. The CDR3 is made up of 12 amino acids. V was clipped by 3 bases and J by 3 bases, with 3 bases between them.